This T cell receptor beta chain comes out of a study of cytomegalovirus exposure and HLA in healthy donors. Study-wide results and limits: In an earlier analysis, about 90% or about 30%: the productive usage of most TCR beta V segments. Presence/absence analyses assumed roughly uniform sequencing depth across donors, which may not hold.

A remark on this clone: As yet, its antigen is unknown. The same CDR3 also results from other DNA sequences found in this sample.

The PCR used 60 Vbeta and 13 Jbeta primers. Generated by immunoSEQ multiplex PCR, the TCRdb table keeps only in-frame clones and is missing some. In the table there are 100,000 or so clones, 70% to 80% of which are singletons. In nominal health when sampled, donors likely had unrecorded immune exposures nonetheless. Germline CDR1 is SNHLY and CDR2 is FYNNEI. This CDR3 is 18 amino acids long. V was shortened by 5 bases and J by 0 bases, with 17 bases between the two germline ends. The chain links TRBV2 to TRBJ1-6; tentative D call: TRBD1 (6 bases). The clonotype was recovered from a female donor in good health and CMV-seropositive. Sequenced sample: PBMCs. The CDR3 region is CASSYKTGYSSYNSPLHF. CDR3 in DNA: TGTGCCAGCAGTTATAAGACAGGATATAGCTCCTATAATTCACCCCTCCACTTT.